These T cell receptor beta chains were read from a single sample in a study of blood T cells in healthy people across ages. MiXCR was run by TCRdb on the 5' RACE reads, yielding one entry per CDR3 protein. Altogether some 1.7 million distinct CDR3 sequences are present, 28% being singletons, with the ten largest covering 7.7%. Sequenced material: blood. Receptor source: a woman in her twenties or thirties in good health. Each CDR3 is given with its conserved first and last residue.

v_gene: TRBV6-5
CDR3aa: CASRPGQGVHQPQHF

v_gene: TRBV29-1
CDR3aa: CSVEVSPSLSTDTQYF

v_gene: TRBV20-1
CDR3aa: CSANYPTLGGYGYTF

v_gene: TRBV7-9
CDR3aa: CASSSGTRTSNEQFF

v_gene: TRBV5-1
CDR3aa: CASSLAGQGADTQYF

v_gene: TRBV20-1
CDR3aa: CSAQGISGTGTGTQYF

v_gene: TRBV20-1
CDR3aa: CSARTGTVKETQYF

v_gene: TRBV12-3/TRBV12-4
CDR3aa: CATGTSNSPLHF

v_gene: TRBV29-1
CDR3aa: CSHATGAETQYF

v_gene: TRBV29-1
CDR3aa: CSGGQGGVAFF

v_gene: TRBV15
CDR3aa: CATSGCPGTGGPYNEQFF

v_gene: TRBV18
CDR3aa: CASSRAGQANQPQHF

v_gene: TRBV20-1
CDR3aa: CSASPGQGATNEQFF

v_gene: TRBV20-1
CDR3aa: CSAIRTSLDTQYF

v_gene: TRBV4-2
CDR3aa: CASSQVVAGANVLTF

v_gene: TRBV7-2
CDR3aa: CASSQTASGEVSDTQYF

v_gene: TRBV29-1
CDR3aa: CSVEGQGAYEQYF

v_gene: TRBV9
CDR3aa: CASSFPARVRADSYNEQFF

v_gene: TRBV28
CDR3aa: CASSWTGPRSEQYF

v_gene: TRBV12-3/TRBV12-4
CDR3aa: CASSFQGPSYEQYF

v_gene: TRBV5-1
CDR3aa: CASRPGTGSTDTQYF

v_gene: TRBV4-2
CDR3aa: CASSQLQTRLAGFTDTQYF

v_gene: TRBV28
CDR3aa: CASTTTGSGFALHF

v_gene: TRBV20-1
CDR3aa: CSASPGPFPLEQYF

v_gene: TRBV7-9
CDR3aa: CASARASYNSPLHF

v_gene: TRBV12-3/TRBV12-4
CDR3aa: CASSFGSGELFF

v_gene: TRBV27
CDR3aa: CASSLIWDSNSPLHF

v_gene: TRBV29-1
CDR3aa: CSVETGQGVTEAFF

v_gene: TRBV29-1
CDR3aa: CSVGGQGADNEKLFF

v_gene: TRBV29-1
CDR3aa: CSVDESHGYTF

v_gene: TRBV12-3/TRBV12-4
CDR3aa: CASSYRGGLSNQPQHF

v_gene: TRBV9
CDR3aa: CASSVDRASGNTIYF

v_gene: TRBV4-1
CDR3aa: CASSQIVGSSQPQHF

v_gene: TRBV14
CDR3aa: CATRQGATEAFF

v_gene: TRBV16
CDR3aa: CASSQSRQGGEKLFF

v_gene: TRBV14
CDR3aa: CASSQPGTTLQETQYF

v_gene: TRBV12-3/TRBV12-4
CDR3aa: CASSPLGLTYGYTF

v_gene: TRBV7-9
CDR3aa: CASNNSPGQGSDEQFF

v_gene: TRBV5-1
CDR3aa: CASRRGGEIFNEQFF

v_gene: TRBV5-1
CDR3aa: CASSLDTDRANGYTF

v_gene: TRBV6-2/TRBV6-3
CDR3aa: CASSYSLGPAYEQYF

v_gene: TRBV29-1
CDR3aa: CSVERGAGGNEQFF

v_gene: TRBV7-2
CDR3aa: CASGLVGTGANVLTF

v_gene: TRBV12-3/TRBV12-4
CDR3aa: CASRTGLSNEQFF

v_gene: TRBV6-2/TRBV6-3
CDR3aa: CASRATGGLNQPQHF

v_gene: TRBV28
CDR3aa: CASSFPGTKNIQYF

v_gene: TRBV7-2
CDR3aa: CASSWDREGYTF

v_gene: TRBV11-2
CDR3aa: CASSLTGALSPLHF

v_gene: TRBV6-2/TRBV6-3
CDR3aa: CASSTGTSGKEQYF

v_gene: TRBV7-2
CDR3aa: CTSSLSPGTVKDTQYF

v_gene: TRBV10-2
CDR3aa: CASSEAGGGTGELFF

v_gene: TRBV29-1
CDR3aa: CSVADRALNEKLFF

v_gene: TRBV12-3/TRBV12-4
CDR3aa: CASSYPRRETQYF